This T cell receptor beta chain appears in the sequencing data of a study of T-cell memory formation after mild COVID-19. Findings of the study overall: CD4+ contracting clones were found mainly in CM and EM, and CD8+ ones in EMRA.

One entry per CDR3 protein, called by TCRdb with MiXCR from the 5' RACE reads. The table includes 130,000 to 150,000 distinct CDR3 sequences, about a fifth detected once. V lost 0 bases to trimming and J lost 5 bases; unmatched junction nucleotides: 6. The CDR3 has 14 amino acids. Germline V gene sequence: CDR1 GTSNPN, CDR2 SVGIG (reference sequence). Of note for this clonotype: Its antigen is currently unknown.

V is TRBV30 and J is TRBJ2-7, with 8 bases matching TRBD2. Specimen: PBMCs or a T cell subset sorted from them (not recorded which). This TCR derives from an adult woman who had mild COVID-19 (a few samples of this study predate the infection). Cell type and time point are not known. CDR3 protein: CAWSVRGGDHEQYF. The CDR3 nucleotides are TGTGCCTGGAGTGTTCGGGGGGGGGACCACGAGCAGTACTTC.